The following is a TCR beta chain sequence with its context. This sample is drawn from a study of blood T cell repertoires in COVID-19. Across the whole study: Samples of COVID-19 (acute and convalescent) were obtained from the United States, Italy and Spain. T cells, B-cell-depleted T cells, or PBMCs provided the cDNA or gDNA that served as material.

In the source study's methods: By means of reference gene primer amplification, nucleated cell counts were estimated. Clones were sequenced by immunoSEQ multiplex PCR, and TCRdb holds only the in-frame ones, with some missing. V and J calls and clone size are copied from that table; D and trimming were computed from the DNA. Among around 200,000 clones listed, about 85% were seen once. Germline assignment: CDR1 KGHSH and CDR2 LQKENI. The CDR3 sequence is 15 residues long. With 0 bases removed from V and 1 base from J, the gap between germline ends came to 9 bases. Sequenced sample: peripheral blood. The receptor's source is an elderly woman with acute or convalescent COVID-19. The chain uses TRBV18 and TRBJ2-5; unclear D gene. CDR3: CASSPPGLTQETQYF. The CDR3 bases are TGTGCCAGCTCACCACCTGGGCTGACCCAAGAGACCCAGTACTTC.